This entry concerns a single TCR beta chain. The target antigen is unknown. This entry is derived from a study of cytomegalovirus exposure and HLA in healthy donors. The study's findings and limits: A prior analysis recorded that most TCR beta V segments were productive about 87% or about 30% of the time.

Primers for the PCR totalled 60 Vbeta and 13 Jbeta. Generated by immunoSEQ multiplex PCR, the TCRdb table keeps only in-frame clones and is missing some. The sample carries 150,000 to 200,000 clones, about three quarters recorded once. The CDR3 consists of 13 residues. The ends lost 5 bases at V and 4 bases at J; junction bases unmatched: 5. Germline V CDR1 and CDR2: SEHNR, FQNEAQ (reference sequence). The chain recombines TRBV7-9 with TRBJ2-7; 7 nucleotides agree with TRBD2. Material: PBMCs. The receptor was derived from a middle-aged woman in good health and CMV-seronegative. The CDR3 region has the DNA TGTGCCAGCAGCGGGGGGACTACTTACGAGCAGTACGTC. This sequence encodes CASSGGTTYEQYV.